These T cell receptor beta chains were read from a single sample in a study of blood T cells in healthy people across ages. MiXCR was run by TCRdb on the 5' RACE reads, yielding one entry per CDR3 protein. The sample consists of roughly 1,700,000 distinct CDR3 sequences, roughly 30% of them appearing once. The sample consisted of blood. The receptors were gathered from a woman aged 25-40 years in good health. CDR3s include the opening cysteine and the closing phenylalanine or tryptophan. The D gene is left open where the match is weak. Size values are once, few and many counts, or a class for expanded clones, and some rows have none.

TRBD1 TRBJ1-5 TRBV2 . TGTGCCAGCCAGGGACAGGGGGTATCCGATCAGCCCCAGCATTTT CASQGQGVSDQPQHF
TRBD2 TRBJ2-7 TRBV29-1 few TGCAGCGTTGACCCTAGCGGGGTTGGGGAGCAGTACTTC CSVDPSGVGEQYF
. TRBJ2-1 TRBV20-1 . TGCAGTGCTAGAGAGCCCAGGGAGGCCGGAGATGAGCAGTTCTTC CSAREPREAGDEQFF
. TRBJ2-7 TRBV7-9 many TGTGCCAGCAGCTTAGCCCGCAGGGGTAACGAGCAGTACTTC CASSLARRGNEQYF
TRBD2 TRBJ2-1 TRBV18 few TGTGCCAGCTCACCTACTAGCGGAAAATACAATGAGCAGTTCTTC CASSPTSGKYNEQFF
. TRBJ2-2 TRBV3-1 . TGTGCCAGCATTGCCTCCGCCGGGGAGCTGTTTTTT CASIASAGELFF
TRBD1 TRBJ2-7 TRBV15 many TGTGCCACCAGCGGGCGCCGGGACAGGGTCTACGAGCAGTACTTC CATSGRRDRVYEQYF
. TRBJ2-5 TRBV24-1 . TGTGCCACCAGTGACTTAGGGGCGCCCGATAATGAGCAGTACTTC CATSDLGAPDNEQYF
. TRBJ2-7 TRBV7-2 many TGTGCCAGCAGCTTCTTGGGGGAGAAGTACTTC CASSFLGEKYF
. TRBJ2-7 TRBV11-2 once TGTACCAGCAGCTTTGGAGGGGGACCCGAGCAGTACTTC CTSSFGGGPEQYF
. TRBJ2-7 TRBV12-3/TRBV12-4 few TGTGCCAGCAGTCCCCGGTGGGGGAGGTTAGCCTACGAGCAGTACTTC CASSPRWGRLAYEQYF
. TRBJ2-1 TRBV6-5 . TGTGCCAGCAGTTACGAGAGTGGCGGGATGGGATACAATGAGCAGTTCTTC CASSYESGGMGYNEQFF
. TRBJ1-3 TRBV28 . TGTGCCAGCAGCCTCGTTCTAGGCCTCTCTGGAAACACCATATATTTT CASSLVLGLSGNTIYF
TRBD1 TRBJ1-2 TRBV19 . TGTGCCAGTAGTATGCCGGGACAGGGGAGGAATGGCTACACCTTC CASSMPGQGRNGYTF
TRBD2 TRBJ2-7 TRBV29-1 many TGCAGCGCATGGCGGGAGGGTTCAGGCGAGCAGTACTTC CSAWREGSGEQYF
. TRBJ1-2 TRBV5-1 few TGCGCCAGCAGCTGTCAGGAGGGAACAGTTAGCTACACCTTC CASSCQEGTVSYTF
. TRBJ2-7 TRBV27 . TGTGCCAGCAGTTTCTCCAGGGTGTACGAGCAGTACTTC CASSFSRVYEQYF
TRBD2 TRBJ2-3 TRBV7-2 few TGTGCCAGCAGCTTTAGCGGGGAAGATACGCAGTATTTT CASSFSGEDTQYF
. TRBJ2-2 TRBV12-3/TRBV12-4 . TGTGCCAGCAGTCCCACGGGCGGGGAGCTGTTTTTT CASSPTGGELFF
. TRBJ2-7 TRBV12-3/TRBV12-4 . TGTGCCAGCAGCCTTAGGAGGACGGGTGTGGAGACCCGGTACTTC CASSLRRTGVETRYF
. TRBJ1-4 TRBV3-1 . TGTGCCAGCAGCCCGTCCGCGCGGGAAAAACTGTTTTTT CASSPSAREKLFF
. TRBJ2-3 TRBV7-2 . TGTGCCAGCAGCTTTCCAGGGATCACAGATACGCAGTATTTT CASSFPGITDTQYF
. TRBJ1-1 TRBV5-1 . TGCGCCAGCAGCCCCTACAACAGGGTTGGGACTGAAGCTTTCTTT CASSPYNRVGTEAFF
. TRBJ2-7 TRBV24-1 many TGTGCCACCAGTGAGGCCCAGGGAACCTACGAGCAGTACTTC CATSEAQGTYEQYF
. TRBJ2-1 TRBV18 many TGTGCCAGCTCACCAACATCCCCCTACAATGAGCAGTTCTTC CASSPTSPYNEQFF
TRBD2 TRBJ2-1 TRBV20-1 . TGCAGTGCTAGGGCCCTGACTAGCGTCGAGTTTCTGAATGAGCAGTTCTTC CSARALTSVEFLNEQFF
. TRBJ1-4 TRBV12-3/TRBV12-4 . TGTGCCAGTAGTTTTAAGACAGTAAATGAAAAACTGTTTTTT CASSFKTVNEKLFF
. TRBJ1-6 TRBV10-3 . TGTGCCATCAGTGAGAGGGACGTTAAAAGCTCCTATAATTCACCCCTCCACTTT CAISERDVKSSYNSPLHF
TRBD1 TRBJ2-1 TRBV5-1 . TGCGCCAGCAGCCCCATAATAAGGACAGGGAACAATGAGCAGTTCTTC CASSPIIRTGNNEQFF
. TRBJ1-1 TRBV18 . TGTGCCAGCTCCCTAGGGCGCGGAGGAACTGAAGCTTTCTTT CASSLGRGGTEAFF
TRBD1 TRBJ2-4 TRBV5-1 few TGCGCCAGCGGCTGGGGGACAGGGGGCAACATTCAGTACTTC CASGWGTGGNIQYF
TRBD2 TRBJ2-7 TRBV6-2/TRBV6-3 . TGTACCAGCAGTTACAGGCGGGGGGGAAGCCGCGAGCAGTACTTC CTSSYRRGGSREQYF
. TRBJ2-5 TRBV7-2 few TGTGCCAGCACCTTGTGGCCGAACAGTCGGGGAGAGACCCAGTACTTC CASTLWPNSRGETQYF
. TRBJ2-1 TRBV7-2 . TGTGCCAGCAACAAAGCGGGTGTACAAGAGACCCAGTTCTTC CASNKAGVQETQFF
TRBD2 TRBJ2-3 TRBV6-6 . TGTGCCAGCAGTTATCCCCCCGCGGGGGGGCCGACAGATACGCAGTATTTT CASSYPPAGGPTDTQYF
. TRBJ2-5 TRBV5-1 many TGCGCCAGCAGGTCTGCTGGGGGAGGAGAGACCCAGTACTTC CASRSAGGGETQYF
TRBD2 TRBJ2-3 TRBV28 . TGTGCCAGCAGTTTATTATCTAGCGGGGGATTCACAGATACGCAGTATTTT CASSLLSSGGFTDTQYF
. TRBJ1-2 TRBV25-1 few TGTGCCAGCAGTGAGAGGAAGACGGAGATCCTGGGTGGGGGCTACACCTTC CASSERKTEILGGGYTF
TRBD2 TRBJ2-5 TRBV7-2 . TGTGCCAGCAGCCCTTGGACTAGCGGGAGGGAGACCCAGTACTTC CASSPWTSGRETQYF
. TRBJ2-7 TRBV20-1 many TGCAGTGCTAGAGATCGGGGCAGGGGCTACGAGCAGTACTTC CSARDRGRGYEQYF
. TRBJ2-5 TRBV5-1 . TGCGCCAGCAGCTGGAATACAGGGAGGGAGACCCAGTACTTC CASSWNTGRETQYF
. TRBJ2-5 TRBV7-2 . TGTGCCAGCAGTTTTAGTGGGGGCTGGGAGACCCAGTACTTC CASSFSGGWETQYF
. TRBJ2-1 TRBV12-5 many TGTGCTAGTGCCCCGTCCGTGGTCCATGAGCAGTTCTTC CASAPSVVHEQFF
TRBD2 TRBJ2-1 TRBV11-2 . TGTGCCAGCAGCCCAGGGGGGACTAGCGGGAGGGCCTCTCAGTTCTTC CASSPGGTSGRASQFF
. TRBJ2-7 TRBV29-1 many TGCAGCGTTGAAGATCGGGGAAGAGGCTACGAGCAGTACTTC CSVEDRGRGYEQYF
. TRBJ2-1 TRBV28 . TGTGCCAGCAGTTTGGGCGGCCGGGTCTACAATGAGCAGTTCTTC CASSLGGRVYNEQFF
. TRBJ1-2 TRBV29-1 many TGCAGCGTTTGGGGGGCGTCTAACTATGGCTACACCTTC CSVWGASNYGYTF
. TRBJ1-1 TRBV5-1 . TGCGCCAGCAGCTTGTGGACGGTTACGAACACTGAAGCTTTCTTT CASSLWTVTNTEAFF
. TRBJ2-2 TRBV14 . TGTGCCAGCAGCCAAGAATATAAGGGCGACGACACCGGGGAGCTGTTTTTT CASSQEYKGDDTGELFF
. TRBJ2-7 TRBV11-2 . TGTGCCAGCAGAAACCCGAGTACCTCCTACGAGCAGTACTTC CASRNPSTSYEQYF
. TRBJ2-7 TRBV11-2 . TGTGCCAGCAGCTCCCTTCCGCGGGGCTCCTACGAGCAGTACTTC CASSSLPRGSYEQYF
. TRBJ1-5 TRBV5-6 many TGTGCCAGCAGCTTAAGGGCTAATCAGCCCCAGCATTTT CASSLRANQPQHF
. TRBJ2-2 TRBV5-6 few TGTGCCAGCAGCTACATGCCGCGAGGGGAGCTGTTTTTT CASSYMPRGELFF
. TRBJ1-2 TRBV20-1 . TGCAGTGCTAGATGGGGAGGCTACACCTTC CSARWGGYTF